These 8 T cell receptor beta chains came from one sample sequenced in a study of T cells in localized non-small cell lung cancer. Only in-frame clones appear in the TCRdb table, and some are missing; sequencing was by immunoSEQ multiplex PCR. The sample records 2,100 or so clones, over 15% being singletons. Sample: normal lung tissue next to the tumor, taken before any cancer treatment. These receptor sequences come from a male donor aged 60 or over with stage I non-small cell lung cancer.

This chain connects TRBV9 to TRBJ2-2; D unresolved. The CDR3 is 15 residues long. Trimming cost V 1 base and J 4 bases, with 11 bases left between them. Per germline, CDR1 SGDLS and CDR2 YYNGEE. In DNA, the CDR3 is TGTGCCAGCAGCGTATTGTCGACGTCCACCGGGGAGCTGTTTTTT. Its protein is CASSVLSTSTGELFF.

The chain links TRBV4-1 to TRBJ2-3; D ambiguous. The germline V gene has CDR1 MGHRA and CDR2 YSYEKL. This CDR3 region has 15 residues. V was cut by 4 bases and J by 1 base, with 12 bases left in between. CDR3 in amino acids: CASSRSVDGTDTQYF. Written as DNA, the CDR3 is TGCGCCAGCAGCCGTTCTGTCGACGGCACAGATACGCAGTATTTT.

Sample share makes this clone medium-sized. The chain is built from TRBV11-3 and TRBJ2-2; TRBD1 agrees at 12 bases. J lost 8 bases, V lost 4 bases, and 5 bases had no gene match. CDR1 is SGHNT, CDR2 YENEEA, per germline. This CDR3 contains 15 residues. Written as DNA, the CDR3 is TGTGCCAGCAGCTCATGGGACAGGGGGCTTGGGGAGCTGTTTTTT. Translated, it gives CASSSWDRGLGELFF.

In its sample, this clone is medium-sized. This chain links TRBV11-3 with TRBJ1-1; no firm D call. V lost 2 bases and J 1 base, leaving 11 bases between the germline ends. Germline values: CDR1 SGHNT, CDR2 YENEEA. This CDR3 comprises 15 residues. The CDR3 reads CASSLFGRTNTEAFF. CDR3 sequence (DNA): TGTGCCAGCAGCTTATTCGGGCGAACGAACACTGAAGCTTTCTTT. The variable domain in full, completed from reference TRBV11-3 and TRBJ1-1, reads EAGVVQSPRYKIIEKKQPVAFWCNPISGHNTLYWYLQNLGQGPELLIRYENEEAVDDSQLPKDRFSAERLKGVDSTLKIQPAELGDSAVYLCASSLFGRTNTEAFFGQGTRLTVV.

This clone was counted only a few times. Written as DNA, the CDR3 is TGTGCCAGCAGCATCACAGGGGGACTATACGAGCAGTACTTC. Translating it yields CASSITGGLYEQYF. The rearrangement joins TRBV11-3 to TRBJ2-7, with D maybe TRBD1 (8 bases). V was pared by 5 bases and J by 4 bases, with 15 bases between. The germline CDR1 and CDR2 sequences are SGHNT and YENEEA. CDR3 length: 14 residues.

The V call is TRBV6-8, the J call TRBJ2-1, with 7 bases fitting TRBD2. This CDR3 comprises 15 residues. The germline gives CDR1 MNHGY, CDR2 SAAAGT. V was clipped by 7 bases and J by 0 bases; unmatched bases: 6. The CDR3 region has the DNA TGTGCCAGCAATAGAGCGGGGAGCTCCTACAATGAGCAGTTCTTC. Its translation: CASNRAGSSYNEQFF.

The chain carries TRBV19 and TRBJ2-7, with D possibly matching TRBD1 (5 bases). CDR1 is LNHDA and CDR2 is SQIVND in the germline V gene (reference sequence). The CDR3 is 15 residues long. V was trimmed by 5 bases and J by 5 bases, leaving 19 bases between them. CDR3 region: CASSPKGWQGHEQYF. The CDR3 DNA reads as TGTGCCAGTAGTCCTAAAGGATGGCAGGGCCACGAGCAGTACTTC.

This chain uses TRBV30 with TRBJ1-1, with a tentative D call TRBD1 (5 bases). Trimming stripped 2 bases from V and 0 bases from J, with 7 bases between. The germline V gene has CDR1 GTSNPN and CDR2 SVGIG (reference sequence). CDR3 length equals 13 residues. The CDR3 is CAWSKGMNTEAFF. CDR3 in DNA: TGTGCCTGGAGTAAGGGGATGAACACTGAAGCTTTCTTT.